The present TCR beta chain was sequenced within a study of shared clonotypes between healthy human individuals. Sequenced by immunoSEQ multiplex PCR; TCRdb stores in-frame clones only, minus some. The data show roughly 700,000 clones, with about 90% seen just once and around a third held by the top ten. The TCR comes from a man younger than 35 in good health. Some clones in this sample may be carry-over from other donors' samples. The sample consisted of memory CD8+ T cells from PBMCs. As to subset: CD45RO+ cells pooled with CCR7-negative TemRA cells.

The CDR3 is CSVRQGPNEQYF. Written as DNA, the CDR3 is TGCAGCGTAAGACAGGGGCCAAACGAGCAGTACTTC. The chain has TRBV29-1 and TRBJ2-7; 8 positions match TRBD1. This CDR3 is 12 amino acids long. The germline gives CDR1 SQVTM, CDR2 ANQGSEA. The V gene end was trimmed by 6 bases and the J gene end by 5 bases; junction bases not matched to a gene: 6.